This TCR beta chain originates from a study of persistence of HIV-infected CD4 T cells. The libraries were made with immunoSEQ version 4 in survey mode. Produced via immunoSEQ multiplex PCR; TCRdb's table is partial and in-frame only. The sample carries over 35,000 clones, roughly 90% recorded once. Nonspecific anti-CD3/anti-CD28 bead stimulation represents the broad CD4+ T cell repertoire. CD4+ T cells upregulating both CD40 ligand and CD69 were sorted as responding cells. Donors had undetectable plasma HIV-1 RNA, under 50 copies/mL, for 4+ years. For this clone: Its antigen is not known.

The TCR sequence derives from an adult man with HIV who was CMV-seropositive. Sequencing used CD4+ T cells sorted from PBMCs after approximately 19-hour stimulation, obtained from a patient who received antiretroviral therapy.

The DNA for the CDR3 is TGTGCCAGCACCAGGGTTCATGAAAAACTGTTTTTT. It codes for CASTRVHEKLFF. V gene TRBV6-5 combines with J gene TRBJ1-4; TRBD1 might be the D (5 bases). There are 12 residues in the CDR3. Germline values: CDR1 MNHEY, CDR2 SVGAGI. The ends were cut back, 7 bases at V and 6 bases at J, with 9 bases in the middle.